The table lists the clone carrying this T cell receptor beta chain with a count of one. Its antigen remains unidentified. Here immunoSEQ multiplex PCR was the method, and the copy in TCRdb shows in-frame clones only, minus some. The sample yields 22,000 or so clones, about 93% seen once. These data belong to a study of lymphopenia after photon versus proton radiotherapy. Notes on the study in general: Better survival with proton therapy was suggested as possible, not demonstrated. Oligoclonal CD8+ Temra expansion after nadir drove photon patients' diversity drop. Proton therapy kept repertoires fairly stable, unlike photons, which gained effector/memory cells.

Looked up from germline, CDR1 is KGHSH and CDR2 is LQKENI. This CDR3 spans 12 amino acids. Trimming took 3 bases from V and 15 from J; bases not matched to a gene: 5. This clonotype originated in a woman aged 70-85 years with pancreatic cancer. Some clones in this sample may be carry-over from other donors' samples. The J gene is TRBJ2-1, the V gene TRBV18, with 10 nucleotides matching TRBD1. Specimen: peripheral blood, collected from a patient treated with proton-based radiotherapy. The CDR3 bases are TGTGCCAGCTCACCGGGACAGGGGATGGGGTTCTTC. This gives the protein CASSPGQGMGFF.